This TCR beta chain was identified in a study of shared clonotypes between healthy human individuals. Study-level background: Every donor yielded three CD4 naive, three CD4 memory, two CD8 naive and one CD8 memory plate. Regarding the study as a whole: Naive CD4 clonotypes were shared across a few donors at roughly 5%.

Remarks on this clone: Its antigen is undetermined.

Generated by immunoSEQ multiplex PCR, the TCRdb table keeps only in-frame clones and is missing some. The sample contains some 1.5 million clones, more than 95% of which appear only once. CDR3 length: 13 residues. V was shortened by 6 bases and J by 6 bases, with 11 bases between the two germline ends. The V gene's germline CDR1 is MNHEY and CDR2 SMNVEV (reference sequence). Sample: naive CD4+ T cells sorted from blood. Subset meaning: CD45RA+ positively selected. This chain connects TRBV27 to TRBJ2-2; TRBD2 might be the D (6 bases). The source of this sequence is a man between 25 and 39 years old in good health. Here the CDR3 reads CASRGGISGELFF. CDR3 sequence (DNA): TGTGCCAGCAGAGGCGGGATCTCCGGGGAGCTGTTTTTT.